This is a list of T cell receptor beta chains from one sample in a study of T cell changes during pregnancy in multiple sclerosis. The table came from immunoSEQ multiplex PCR; TCRdb's copy has only in-frame clones and leaves some out. This table has 58,000 or so clones, about 90% appearing once. Specimen: peripheral blood, collected in the first trimester of pregnancy. Receptor source: a female donor with multiple sclerosis, enrolled in a pregnancy study. Each CDR3 is given with its conserved first and last residue. D genes are given only for firm matches. Some rows mark clone size as missing; the rest say once, few, many or name a class of expanded clone.

j_call,d_call,clone_size,v_call,cdr3_aa,cdr3_nt
TRBJ2-7,TRBD1,.,TRBV18,CASSPFGQGAREQYF,TGTGCCAGCTCACCATTCGGACAGGGGGCGCGAGAGCAGTACTTC
TRBJ2-3,TRBD1,few,TRBV5-1,CASRADRGNTDTQYF,TGCGCCAGCAGAGCGGACAGGGGTAACACAGATACGCAGTATTTT
TRBJ2-7,TRBD2,.,TRBV7-9,CASSPLGGYEQYF,TGTGCCAGCAGCCCACTGGGGGGGTACGAGCAGTACTTC
TRBJ2-2,.,.,TRBV27,CASSLFQARGELFF,TGTGCCAGCAGTTTATTCCAGGCGCGCGGGGAGCTGTTTTTT
TRBJ2-5,TRBD2,.,TRBV7-2,CASSLAGAGETQYF,TGTGCCAGCAGCTTAGCGGGAGCGGGGGAGACCCAGTACTTC
TRBJ1-2,TRBD1,.,TRBV27,CASRDGTGVAGYTF,TGTGCCAGCAGGGATGGGACAGGGGTTGCTGGCTACACCTTC
TRBJ2-7,.,.,TRBV7-9,CASSSGVQAHEQYF,TGTGCCAGCAGCTCGGGGGTGCAGGCCCACGAGCAGTACTTC
TRBJ2-1,TRBD1,.,TRBV5-1,CASSSETGGRNEQFF,TGCGCCAGCAGCTCTGAGACAGGGGGTAGGAATGAGCAGTTCTTC
TRBJ2-7,TRBD2,medium-sized,TRBV25-1,CASSENVAGSYEQYF,TGTGCCAGCAGTGAAAATGTAGCGGGGTCCTACGAGCAGTACTTC
TRBJ2-3,.,.,TRBV21-1,CASSKVHDCTDTQYF,TGTGCCAGCAGCAAAGTACACGACTGCACAGATACGCAGTATTTT
TRBJ2-1,TRBD1,.,TRBV6-5,CASSSTGGAYNEQFF,TGTGCCAGCAGTTCGACAGGGGGAGCCTACAATGAGCAGTTCTTC
TRBJ2-3,TRBD2,.,TRBV2,CASALAASGTFTDTQYF,TGTGCCAGCGCTCTTGCGGCTAGCGGGACCTTCACAGATACGCAGTATTTT
TRBJ2-1,TRBD1,.,TRBV5-1,CASSLRGGGYNEQFF,TGCGCCAGCAGCTTGAGAGGGGGCGGTTACAATGAGCAGTTCTTC
TRBJ1-2,TRBD1,once,TRBV9,CASSVGQGAYGYTF,TGTGCCAGCAGCGTGGGACAGGGGGCCTATGGCTACACCTTC
TRBJ1-5,.,few,TRBV7-2,CASSPGAFRVDQPQHF,TGTGCCAGCAGCCCAGGGGCGTTCCGGGTGGACCAGCCCCAGCATTTT
TRBJ1-2,.,.,TRBV19,CASSIQGGGYGYTF,TGTGCCAGTAGTATCCAGGGAGGCGGCTATGGCTACACCTTC
TRBJ2-5,.,.,TRBV7-2,CASSPSRGRETQYF,TGTGCCAGCAGCCCCAGCAGGGGCAGGGAGACCCAGTACTTC
TRBJ2-1,.,.,TRBV6-5,CASSYSMGSREQFF,TGTGCCAGCAGTTACTCGATGGGCTCACGTGAGCAGTTCTTC
TRBJ1-2,.,.,TRBV5-8,CASSEGLRGYTF,TGTGCCAGCAGCGAGGGCCTCCGCGGCTACACCTTC
TRBJ2-1,.,.,TRBV9,CASSVDPGSFVNEQFF,TGTGCCAGCAGCGTAGATCCGGGTTCGTTTGTCAATGAGCAGTTCTTC
TRBJ2-1,TRBD2,.,TRBV15,CATSRVVGGTNEQFF,TGTGCCACCAGCAGAGTAGTGGGAGGGACGAATGAGCAGTTCTTC
TRBJ2-1,.,.,TRBV9,CASSVTGSSYNEQFF,TGTGCCAGCAGCGTTACCGGGAGCTCCTACAATGAGCAGTTCTTC
TRBJ1-1,.,.,TRBV9,CASSFSGSNTEAFF,TGTGCCAGCAGCTTCTCCGGGTCGAACACTGAAGCTTTCTTT
TRBJ1-1,.,.,TRBV28,CASSAPRDLFKAFF,TGTGCCAGCAGCGCCCCGCGGGACCTTTTCAAAGCTTTCTTT
TRBJ2-7,.,.,TRBV4-3,CASSPRDFNLVEQYF,TGCGCCAGCAGCCCCCGGGACTTTAACTTGGTCGAGCAGTACTTC
TRBJ2-1,TRBD2,few,TRBV7-2,CASRLTSGNSYNEQFF,TGTGCCAGCAGGCTGACTAGCGGGAACTCCTACAATGAGCAGTTCTTC
TRBJ1-1,.,.,TRBV28,CASLLRSGGTEAFF,TGTGCCAGCCTGTTACGATCGGGGGGCACTGAAGCTTTCTTT
TRBJ1-1,.,.,TRBV29-1,CSVATTHGNTEAFF,TGCAGCGTCGCTACTACCCACGGGAACACTGAAGCTTTCTTT
TRBJ1-1,.,.,TRBV5-6,CATNLRGNTEAFF,TGTGCCACCAACCTTCGAGGGAACACTGAAGCTTTCTTT
TRBJ1-1,TRBD1,.,TRBV5-1,CASRRDRVDTEAFF,TGCGCCAGCAGAAGGGACAGGGTGGACACTGAAGCTTTCTTT
TRBJ2-7,.,.,TRBV19,CASGGPTYEQYF,TGTGCCAGCGGGGGTCCCACCTACGAGCAGTACTTC
TRBJ1-1,.,.,TRBV28,CASIEAAVNTEAFF,TGTGCCAGCATTGAGGCCGCGGTGAACACTGAAGCTTTCTTT
TRBJ2-7,.,.,TRBV5-4,CASSSLGGSSYEQYF,TGTGCCAGCAGCTCACTTGGGGGCTCCTCCTACGAGCAGTACTTC
TRBJ1-2,TRBD1,once,TRBV7-9,CASSFRGLDRDRNYGYTF,TGTGCCAGCAGCTTTAGGGGCCTAGACCGGGACAGGAACTATGGCTACACCTTC
TRBJ1-2,TRBD1,.,TRBV7-2,CASSWDRGQNGYTF,TGTGCCAGCAGCTGGGACAGGGGCCAGAATGGCTACACCTTC
TRBJ2-2,TRBD2,.,TRBV7-8,CASSLNPRTSGRGRGELFF,TGTGCCAGCAGCTTAAATCCTCGGACTAGCGGGAGGGGTAGAGGGGAGCTGTTTTTT
TRBJ2-7,TRBD2,.,TRBV7-2,CASSKLPSGRASNLAEQYF,TGTGCCAGCAGCAAATTACCTAGCGGGAGGGCCTCTAACCTTGCAGAGCAGTACTTC
TRBJ1-2,.,.,TRBV19,CASRDRVNYGYTF,TGTGCCAGTAGGGACAGAGTCAACTATGGCTACACCTTC
TRBJ1-2,TRBD1,few,TRBV4-3,CASSKRQGTNYGYTF,TGCGCCAGCAGCAAGAGACAGGGAACCAACTATGGCTACACCTTC
TRBJ2-7,TRBD1,.,TRBV4-3,CASSQDETGGFYEQYF,TGCGCCAGCAGCCAAGATGAGACAGGGGGTTTCTACGAGCAGTACTTC
TRBJ1-2,.,.,TRBV28,CASSSLPRTGNYGYTF,TGTGCCAGCAGTTCCCTCCCCCGTACGGGGAACTATGGCTACACCTTC
TRBJ2-7,.,.,TRBV11-3,CASSFTPDNYEQYF,TGTGCCAGCAGCTTTACCCCGGACAACTACGAGCAGTACTTC
TRBJ2-2,.,.,TRBV4-3,CASSQQLRGPGELFF,TGCGCCAGCAGCCAACAACTCAGGGGACCCGGGGAGCTGTTTTTT
TRBJ2-7,TRBD2,.,TRBV11-3,CASSPETSGRVYEQYF,TGTGCCAGCAGCCCAGAGACTAGCGGGAGGGTCTACGAGCAGTACTTC
TRBJ2-1,TRBD2,.,TRBV28,CASSRPRTSNEQFF,TGTGCCAGCAGTCGCCCGAGGACTAGTAATGAGCAGTTCTTC
TRBJ1-2,TRBD1,once,TRBV5-5,CASSLGQGSYGYTF,TGTGCCAGCAGCCTCGGACAGGGGAGCTATGGCTACACCTTC